Shown below are 26 T cell receptor beta chains from a single sample sequenced in a study of identical twins. TCRdb called the 5' RACE reads again in MiXCR, with one record for every CDR3 protein. The sample has fewer than 900,000 distinct CDR3 sequences; approximately 18% are singletons. This same sample was also taken into another study, of T cells expressing NK-cell markers.

Sequencing input: PBMCs. All receptors come from a woman between 18 and 30 years old in good health.

This clonotype was observed a few times. This chain joins TRBV7-8 and TRBJ2-2, with D possibly being TRBD1 or TRBD2 (5 bases each). In germline, CDR1 is SGHVS, CDR2 FQNEAQ. V was shortened by 5 bases and J by 6 bases, with 16 bases between the two germline ends. The CDR3 covers 15 residues. CDR3: CASSRNRDRAGELFF. The CDR3 region has the DNA TGTGCCAGCAGCCGAAACCGGGACCGGGCCGGGGAGCTGTTTTTT.

V gene TRBV4-2 combines with J gene TRBJ2-1; 11 bases line up with TRBD2. The CDR3 is 18 amino acids. Losses at the gene ends were 4 bases for V and 6 bases for J; bases not matched to a gene: 14. Germline CDR1 LGHNA, CDR2 YNFKEQ. The CDR3 protein is CASSPLAQPGLAVNEQFF. CDR3 nucleotide sequence: TGTGCCAGCAGCCCCCTAGCCCAACCGGGACTAGCGGTCAATGAGCAGTTCTTC.

This clonotype occurred many times. The chain has TRBV20-1 and TRBJ2-3; TRBD2 aligns across 15 bases. The CDR3 sequence is 15 residues long. Germline V CDR1 and CDR2: DFQATT, SNEGSKA (reference sequence). J lost 4 bases, V lost 6 bases, and 5 bases had no gene match. CDR3: CSAWGTSGGPDTQYF. The CDR3 nucleotides read TGCAGTGCCTGGGGGACTAGCGGGGGGCCAGATACGCAGTATTTT.

This clonotype was detected a few times. V is TRBV9 and J is TRBJ2-1; 7 bases line up with TRBD2. Trimming cost V 2 bases and J 10 bases; bases outside gene matches: 6. Germline assignment: CDR1 SGDLS and CDR2 YYNGEE. The CDR3 length is 13 residues. The CDR3 DNA follows: TGTGCCAGCAGCGTTACAGCGGGACCGGAGCAGTTCTTC. Translating it yields CASSVTAGPEQFF.

V is TRBV5-5 and J is TRBJ1-2; TRBD1 might be the D (5 bases). The CDR3 runs 13 residues. V was pared by 2 bases and J by 8 bases, with 13 bases between. Germline V lookup: CDR1 SGHKS, CDR2 YYEKEE (reference sequence). Here the CDR3 reads CASSFGTTRGYTF. The CDR3 nucleotides are TGTGCCAGCAGCTTCGGGACGACGAGGGGCTACACCTTC.

The chain has TRBV12-3 or TRBV12-4 and TRBJ2-3; D might be TRBD2 (5 bases). The CDR3 sequence is 12 residues long. Trimming took 10 bases from V and 4 from J, leaving 12 bases between them. The DNA for the CDR3 is TGTGCCACGAAGGGAGTTCCAGATACGCAGTATTTT. Its protein is CATKGVPDTQYF.

The genes are TRBV10-3 and TRBJ2-5; D is ambiguous. The V gene lost 0 bases and the J gene lost 2 bases, with 7 bases spanning the gap. This CDR3 has 14 residues. From germline, CDR1 is ENHRY and CDR2 SYGVKD. CDR3 in amino acids: CAISESRVQETQYF. The CDR3 DNA is TGTGCCATCAGTGAGTCGCGAGTTCAAGAGACCCAGTACTTC.

The rearrangement links TRBV4-3 to TRBJ2-7; no clear D gene. Germline values: CDR1 LGHNA, CDR2 YSLEER. This CDR3 contains 13 residues. V dropped 4 bases and J dropped 7 bases, with 14 bases sitting between them. CDR3 nucleotides: TGCGCCAGCAGCCGCAATCGTGCCGGGGAGCAGTACTTC. Protein sequence: CASSRNRAGEQYF.

In DNA form, the CDR3 reads TGCAGTGCGTTAGCGGGAGGAGGCCATGAGCAGTTCTTC. It specifies CSALAGGGHEQFF. The chain employs TRBV20-1 and TRBJ2-1, with TRBD2 identical over 10 bases. V shed 6 bases, J shed 8 bases, and the junction held 7 bases outside the gene matches. The CDR3 length is 13 residues. In germline, CDR1 is DFQATT, CDR2 SNEGSKA (reference sequence).

This chain joins TRBV2 and TRBJ2-5, with D perhaps assigned TRBD1 or TRBD2 (5 bases each). The CDR3 length is 12 residues. From germline, CDR1 is SNHLY and CDR2 FYNNEI. The V and J ends lost 6 bases and 2 bases respectively, with 7 bases between them. CDR3 region: CASREGQETQYF. The DNA of the CDR3 is TGTGCCAGCAGAGAGGGGCAAGAGACCCAGTACTTC.

This clonotype has just a few counts. This rearrangement joins TRBV30 to TRBJ2-7; tentative D call: TRBD2 (5 bases). Trimming stripped 5 bases from V and 6 bases from J, with 11 bases between. There are 11 residues in the CDR3. CDR1 GTSNPN and CDR2 SVGIG come from the germline V gene (reference sequence). CDR3 sequence reads: CAWGFGIEQYF. In DNA, the CDR3 is TGTGCCTGGGGCTTCGGGATCGAGCAGTACTTC.

This chain links TRBV20-1 with TRBJ2-5; no definite D call. V lost 4 bases, J lost 5 bases, and 5 bases lay in between. The V gene's germline CDR1 is DFQATT and CDR2 SNEGSKA (reference sequence). This CDR3 is 10 amino acids long. The CDR3 here is CSANAETQYF. The CDR3 region has the DNA TGCAGTGCTAATGCCGAGACCCAGTACTTC.

V is TRBV29-1 and J is TRBJ2-3, with D maybe TRBD2 (6 bases). Trimming took off 3 bases at V and 4 bases at J, with 8 bases between the two ends. Germline V gene sequence: CDR1 SQVTM, CDR2 ANQGSEA. This CDR3 has 12 amino acids. This chain's CDR3 is CSVEEGADTQYF. CDR3 bases: TGCAGCGTTGAGGAGGGTGCAGATACGCAGTATTTT.

In this sample, this clonotype turned up once. The CDR3 DNA sequence: TGTGCCAGCAGCCAAGATCCGGGGGGGCGTGAGCAGTTCTTC. Residues: CASSQDPGGREQFF. The J gene is TRBJ2-1, the V gene TRBV4-2, with TRBD2 matching 8 bases. From germline, CDR1 is LGHNA and CDR2 YNFKEQ. After removal of 0 bases from V and 9 bases from J, the junction contained 4 bases not matched to a gene. The CDR3 is 14 amino acids.

This clonotype was counted only a few times. The chain links TRBV25-1 to TRBJ2-7, with TRBD2 matching over 11 bases. J was trimmed by 6 bases and V by 8 bases; bases with no gene match: 9. In germline, CDR1 is MGHDK, CDR2 SYGVNS. The CDR3 contains 14 residues. CDR3 residues: CASGLAGGQGEQYF. DNA of the CDR3: TGTGCCAGCGGGTTAGCGGGAGGGCAGGGCGAGCAGTACTTC.

V usage is TRBV12-3 or TRBV12-4 and J usage is TRBJ1-6; weak D call: TRBD1 (5 bases). The length of the CDR3 is 14 residues. V lost 3 bases and J lost 14, with 17 bases in between. Here the CDR3 DNA reads TGTGCCAGCAGTTTCCGAGGGGAGTTATCAGCCCTCCACTTT. As protein: CASSFRGELSALHF.

The chain carries TRBV20-1 and TRBJ2-1, with 7 bases matching TRBD1. The germline V gene has CDR1 DFQATT and CDR2 SNEGSKA (reference sequence). V lost 4 bases, J lost 7 bases, and 10 bases stayed unmatched. The CDR3 has 14 amino acids. CDR3 bases: TGCAGTGCTACCCTTAACAGGGGTAGTAATGAGCAGTTCTTC. Translating gives CSATLNRGSNEQFF.

In this sample, this clonotype turned up a few times. CDR3 DNA sequence: TGTGCCTGGAGTGTAGATCCAGGGATTTCCTACGAGCAGTACTTC. Its translation: CAWSVDPGISYEQYF. The chain links TRBV30 to TRBJ2-7, with D perhaps TRBD1 (5 bases). Germline CDR1 and CDR2: GTSNPN and SVGIG (reference sequence). Trimming cost V 0 bases and J 1 base, with 13 bases left between them. This CDR3 has 15 residues.

The chain has TRBV30 and TRBJ2-7; D ambiguous. The V end lost 6 bases, the J end lost 0 bases, and 6 bases lay between the germline ends. The germline V gene encodes CDR1 GTSNPN and CDR2 SVGIG (reference sequence). The CDR3 runs to 11 residues. CDR3 loop: CACQSSYEQYF. The CDR3 DNA follows: TGTGCCTGCCAGAGCTCCTACGAGCAGTACTTC.

This chain links TRBV7-9 with TRBJ2-7; TRBD2 might be the D (6 bases). Germline-derived CDR1 and CDR2 are SEHNR and FQNEAQ (reference sequence). This CDR3 has 15 amino acids. The germline V and J ends were trimmed by 2 bases and 1 base, with 12 bases remaining between them. DNA for the CDR3: TGTGCCAGCAGCTTACGCGGGACTGAATCCTACGAGCAGTACTTC. Its translation: CASSLRGTESYEQYF. The full variable domain, completed using reference TRBV7-9 and TRBJ2-7, is DTGVSQNPRHKITKRGQNVTFRCDPISEHNRLYWYRQTLGQGPEFLTYFQNEAQLEKSRLLSDRFSAERPKGSFSTLEIQRTEQGDSAMYLCASSLRGTESYEQYFGPGTRLTVT.

This clonotype was detected ten times or more. The CDR3 spells CATSRQGADGYTF. Here the CDR3 DNA reads TGTGCCACCAGCAGACAGGGGGCGGATGGCTACACCTTC. V and J are TRBV15 and TRBJ1-2; 8 bases fit TRBD1. Germline values: CDR1 LNHNV, CDR2 YYDKDF (reference sequence). The V and J ends lost 2 bases and 6 bases, in that order; junction bases with no gene match: 2. The CDR3 loop spans 13 amino acids.

This clonotype was observed a few times. The chain employs TRBV5-4 and TRBJ2-3; 8 nucleotides line up with TRBD2. Germline loops: CDR1 SGHNT, CDR2 YYREEE (reference sequence). The V and J ends lost 4 bases and 5 bases, in that order; junction bases with no gene match: 12. The CDR3 consists of 16 residues. The CDR3 spells CASSRTGGRREDTQYF. DNA of the CDR3: TGTGCCAGCAGCCGCACCGGCGGGAGGCGAGAAGATACGCAGTATTTT.

The chain has TRBV20-1 and TRBJ2-3; D is uncertain. The V and J ends lost 6 bases and 2 bases respectively, with 6 bases between them. Germline CDR1 reads DFQATT; CDR2 reads SNEGSKA (reference sequence). The CDR3 has 11 residues. In DNA, the CDR3 is TGCAGTGCGGCCTACACAGATACGCAGTATTTT. Translation: CSAAYTDTQYF.

The chain couples TRBV20-1 to TRBJ2-7; maybe TRBD1 (5 bases). In germline, CDR1 is DFQATT, CDR2 SNEGSKA (reference sequence). The V gene lost 6 bases and the J gene lost 6 bases, with 21 bases spanning the gap. The CDR3 covers 14 residues. The CDR3 DNA reads as TGCAGTGCCAACCCCAGGGAACCCTTCCCCGAGCAGTACTTC. Encoded protein: CSANPREPFPEQYF.

The CDR3: CASSLGPGLSYEQYF. The CDR3 DNA reads TGCGCCAGCAGCTTGGGGCCAGGGCTCTCCTACGAGCAGTACTTC. This chain connects TRBV5-1 to TRBJ2-7; possible D gene TRBD1, 5 bases. Germline CDR1 and CDR2: SGHRS and YFSETQ. The V and J ends lost 0 bases and 0 bases respectively, with 10 bases between them. The CDR3 runs to 15 residues.

The genes are TRBV6-1 and TRBJ1-1; D possibly corresponds to TRBD1 (5 bases). Trimming left V 6 bases short and J 0 bases short, with 17 bases between. Germline loops: CDR1 MNHNS, CDR2 SASEGT. The CDR3 sequence is 16 residues long. CDR3 nucleotides: TGTGCCAGCAGCCGAGACCCGGGGGGACTGAACACTGAAGCTTTCTTT. Translated: CASSRDPGGLNTEAFF.